Each of the 15 T cell receptor beta chains below was sequenced from the same sample in a study of T cells in women clearing cervical HPV infection. Profiling relied on immunoSEQ multiplex PCR, and the TCRdb table lists in-frame clones only, not all of them. This sample's clone table lists tens of thousands of clones. Input material: blood buffy coat. Receptor source: a woman aged 18 to 75 with a cervical HPV16 infection that either progressed to CIN3+ or cleared (not recorded which).

Points on this clone: The read comes to an end 3 residues before the CDR3 does, leaving the germline J gene to fill in the end. This chain uses TRBV19 with TRBJ1-2, with 11 bases identical to TRBD1. Germline CDR1 is LNHDA and CDR2 is SQIVND (reference sequence). This CDR3 comprises 17 residues. The CDR3 loop is CASSTKFRTGGADTYTF. CDR3 bases read: TGTGCCAGTAGTACAAAATTCCGGACAGGGGGCGCAGATACC.

Concerning this clone itself: The observed sequence ends 3 residues before the CDR3 terminus, with the missing tail filled in from the germline J gene. The chain combines TRBV18 with TRBJ2-2; TRBD1 aligns across 8 bases. After removal of 3 bases from V and 4 bases from J, the junction contained 4 bases not matched to a gene. The CDR3 covers 15 residues. CDR1 and CDR2 (germline): KGHSH, LQKENI. The CDR3 bases that were read are TGTGCCAGCTCACCGGACAGGGTGCCCACCGGGGAG. Encoded protein: CASSPDRVPTGE. The whole CDR3 is CASSPDRVPTGELFF.

Turning to this clone: The read finishes 3 residues shy of the CDR3 end, and the germline J gene is used to complete it. J is TRBJ2-7 and V is TRBV6-1; weak D call: TRBD1 (6 bases). Trimming cost V 2 bases and J 5 bases, with 25 bases left between them. Germline-derived CDR1 and CDR2 are MNHNS and SASEGT. The CDR3 consists of 18 residues. Partial CDR3 DNA: TGTGCCAGCAGTGAAAACCCCATATCCAGGGGTTATAATCACGAG. Its translation: CASSENPISRGYNHE. The full CDR3 sequence reads CASSENPISRGYNHEQYF.

As concerns this clone: The read terminates 3 residues ahead of where the CDR3 ends, so the germline J gene completes it. This chain links TRBV19 with TRBJ1-1; tentatively, D is TRBD1 (6 bases). The V end was cut by 2 bases, the J end by 4 bases, with 11 bases between. The CDR3 covers 14 residues. Germline loops: CDR1 LNHDA, CDR2 SQIVND (reference sequence). CDR3 amino acids: CASSISGAITEAFF. CDR3 bases read: TGTGCCAGTAGTATATCAGGGGCGATCACTGAA.

Details on this clone: The read ends 3 residues early relative to the CDR3; the germline J gene fills the gap. V usage is TRBV12-5 and J usage is TRBJ1-5; weak D call: TRBD1 (6 bases). V shed 6 bases and J shed 3 bases, with 9 bases lying between them. Germline V gene lookup returns CDR1 LGHNT and CDR2 FRNRAP. This CDR3 spans 13 amino acids. CDR3 region: CASGHRDNQPQHF. CDR3 DNA, as far as it was read: TGTGCTAGTGGGCACAGGGACAATCAGCCC.

Details on this clone: The read finishes 3 residues shy of the CDR3 end, and the germline J gene is used to complete it. The chain combines TRBV19 with TRBJ1-4, with D perhaps TRBD1 (5 bases). Per germline, CDR1 LNHDA and CDR2 SQIVND (reference sequence). The CDR3 is 15 residues long. CDR3 DNA, as far as it was read: TGTGCCAGTAGTATAGGGAAAGGGGATAATTCACCA. It specifies CASSIGKGDNSP. The CDR3 reads in full as CASSIGKGDNSPLFF.

With regard to this clone: The read ends 3 residues shy of where the CDR3 ends; the end is completed using the germline J gene. The chain employs TRBV6-2 or TRBV6-3 and TRBJ2-1, with 13 bases lining up with TRBD2. After removal of 8 bases from V and 7 bases from J, the junction contained 2 bases not matched to a gene. Germline assignment: CDR1 MNHEY and CDR2 SVGEGT. This CDR3 is 13 amino acids long. CDR3 loop: CASRLAGGNEQFF. Partial CDR3 DNA: TGTGCCAGCCGACTAGCGGGAGGTAATGAG.

With respect to this clone: Read sequence stops 3 residues before the CDR3 end, and the germline J gene provides the missing end. The chain has TRBV18 and TRBJ1-1; no definite D call. Germline V lookup: CDR1 KGHSH, CDR2 LQKENI. This CDR3 region has 13 residues. V was trimmed by 0 bases and J by 4 bases, leaving 6 bases between them. CDR3 bases read: TGTGCCAGCTCACCACCTGGGCCCACTGAA. Protein product: CASSPPGPTE. The full CDR3 reads CASSPPGPTEAFF.

On this clone itself: Sequencing ends 3 residues short of the CDR3 end; the germline J gene provides the rest. The chain recombines TRBV20-1 with TRBJ1-1, with D unclear. V dropped 5 bases and J dropped 1 base, with 11 bases sitting between them. The CDR3 is 13 residues long. Germline-derived CDR1 and CDR2 are DFQATT and SNEGSKA (reference sequence). CDR3 in amino acids: CSAAHAGNTEAFF. CDR3 DNA, as far as it was read: TGCAGTGCTGCCCATGCAGGGAACACTGAA.

Comment on this clone: The read halts 3 residues ahead of the CDR3 end, with the missing end drawn from the germline J gene. The chain uses TRBV18 and TRBJ1-2; D unresolved. CDR3 size: 12 residues. Germline CDR1 and CDR2: KGHSH and LQKENI. CDR3 DNA (partial): TGTGCCAGCTCACCACGAGCGGCTGAC. As protein: CASSPRAAD. Given in full, the CDR3 is CASSPRAADYTF.

Concerning this clone itself: Read data end 3 residues before the CDR3 end; the end is taken from the germline J gene. J is TRBJ2-3 and V is TRBV20-1; TRBD2 matches at 7 bases. V was clipped by 7 bases and J by 0 bases; unmatched bases: 10. Germline-derived CDR1 and CDR2 are DFQATT and SNEGSKA (reference sequence). The CDR3 totals 15 residues. The CDR3 DNA, read in part, is TGCAGTGTGGCTAGCGGAATTCCTAGCACAGATACG. Residues: CSVASGIPSTDT. The complete CDR3 protein is CSVASGIPSTDTQYF.

For this clone: The read ends 3 residues before the CDR3 terminus; that terminus is restored from the germline J gene. This chain uses TRBV5-1 with TRBJ2-7; 9 bases fit TRBD1. Looked up from germline, CDR1 is SGHRS and CDR2 is YFSETQ. The CDR3 has 16 residues. V lost 1 base, J lost 1 base, and 6 bases stayed unmatched. The CDR3 spells CASSLQPGQGSYEQYF. The DNA read from the CDR3 is TGCGCCAGCAGCTTGCAGCCGGGACAGGGATCCTACGAG.

About this clone: The read halts 3 residues ahead of the CDR3 end, with the missing end drawn from the germline J gene. This chain links TRBV5-1 with TRBJ2-6; D remains ambiguous. The V gene lost 0 bases and the J gene lost 2 bases, with 12 bases spanning the gap. Germline V gene sequence: CDR1 SGHRS, CDR2 YFSETQ. This CDR3 comprises 17 residues. CDR3 region: CASSLVSLQTGANVLTF. The CDR3 DNA, read in part, is TGCGCCAGCAGCTTGGTCTCGTTACAGACTGGGGCCAACGTC.

About this clone itself: The read stops 3 residues short of the end of the CDR3; the missing end is completed from the germline J gene. The chain combines TRBV7-9 with TRBJ2-4; D might be TRBD1 (6 bases). The CDR3 loop spans 13 amino acids. Germline CDR1 is SEHNR and CDR2 is FQNEAQ (reference sequence). CDR3 loop: CAGGQPRGYGQYF. CDR3 bases read: TGTGCCGGAGGACAGCCAAGGGGCTATGGT.

On this clone: The CDR3 end falls 3 residues outside the read, so it is completed with the germline J gene. The chain combines TRBV18 with TRBJ2-3, with 8 bases matching TRBD1. The V segment lost 6 bases and the J segment 4 bases; nucleotides outside the gene matches: 6. CDR3 length equals 14 residues. The germline gives CDR1 KGHSH, CDR2 LQKENI. The CDR3 bases that were read are TGTGCCAGCTCCGATGACAGGGGAGCAGATACG. It encodes CASSDDRGADT. The CDR3, in full, reads CASSDDRGADTQYF.